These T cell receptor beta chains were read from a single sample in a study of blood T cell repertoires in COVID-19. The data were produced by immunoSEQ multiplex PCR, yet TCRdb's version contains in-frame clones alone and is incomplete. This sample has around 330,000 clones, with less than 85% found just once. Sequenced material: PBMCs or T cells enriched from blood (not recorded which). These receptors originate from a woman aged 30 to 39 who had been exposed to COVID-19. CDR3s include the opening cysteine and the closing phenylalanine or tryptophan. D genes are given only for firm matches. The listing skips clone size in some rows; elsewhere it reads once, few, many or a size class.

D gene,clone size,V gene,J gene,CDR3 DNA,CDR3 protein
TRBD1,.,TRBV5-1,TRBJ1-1,TGCGCCAGCAGCTCGACAGGGGGCATGGATCTTGCTGAAGCTTTCTTT,CASSSTGGMDLAEAFF
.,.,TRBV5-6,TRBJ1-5,TGTGCCAGCAGCTTGGGAGGGCTAGACAATCAGCCCCAGCATTTT,CASSLGGLDNQPQHF
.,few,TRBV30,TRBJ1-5,TGTGCCTGGAGTGCGGAGAGCGGGACTTACAATCAGCCCCAGCATTTT,CAWSAESGTYNQPQHF
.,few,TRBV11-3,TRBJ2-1,TGTGCCAGCAGCTCCCTGGAGGAGAATGAGCAGTTCTTC,CASSSLEENEQFF
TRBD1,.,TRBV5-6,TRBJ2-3,TGTGCCAGCAGCGAAACAGGGGGCATCACAGATACGCAGTATTTT,CASSETGGITDTQYF
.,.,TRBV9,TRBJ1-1,TGTGCCAGTGGGCTCTCGGGGAAGACTGAAGCTTTCTTT,CASGLSGKTEAFF
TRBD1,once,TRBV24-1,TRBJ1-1,TGTGCCACCAGTGATGCCGGACAGGGCACAGGGACTGAAGCTTTCTTT,CATSDAGQGTGTEAFF
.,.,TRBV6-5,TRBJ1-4,TGTGCCAGCAGTTATAGTCCCCAGGGAAATGAAAAACTGTTTTTT,CASSYSPQGNEKLFF
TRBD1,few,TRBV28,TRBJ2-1,TGTGCCAGCAGTGGTACCGAATATGAGCAGGGGGCCTACAATGAGCAGTTCTTC,CASSGTEYEQGAYNEQFF
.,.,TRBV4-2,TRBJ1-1,TGTGCCAGCAGCCAAGATCAGGATTTTATGAACACTGAAGCTTTCTTT,CASSQDQDFMNTEAFF
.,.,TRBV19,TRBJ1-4,TGTGCCAGTATGCGCAGGGATAACGAAAAACTGTTTTTT,CASMRRDNEKLFF
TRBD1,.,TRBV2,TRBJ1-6,TGTGCCAGCATACCCGACAGGGGAAGCTATAATTCACCCCTCCACTTT,CASIPDRGSYNSPLHF
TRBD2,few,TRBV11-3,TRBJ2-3,TGTGCCAGCAGCTTAGGGTCTAGCGGACGCACAGATACGCAGTATTTT,CASSLGSSGRTDTQYF
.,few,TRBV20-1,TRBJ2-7,TGCAGTGCTTTGAGAGACGAGCAGTACTTC,CSALRDEQYF
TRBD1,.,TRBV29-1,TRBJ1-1,TGCAGCGTGGGGACAGGGATGAACACTGAAGCTTTCTTT,CSVGTGMNTEAFF
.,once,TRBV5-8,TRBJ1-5,TGTGCCAGCAGCTTGGCCCGGGCAGGGGTAAATTATCAGCCCCAGCATTTT,CASSLARAGVNYQPQHF
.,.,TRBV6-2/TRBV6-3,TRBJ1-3,TGTGCCAGCAGTACCGACGGGTTTGGAAACACCATATATTTT,CASSTDGFGNTIYF
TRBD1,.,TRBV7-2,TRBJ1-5,TGTGCCAGCAGCTTAACGGGAACAGGGGTTCAGCCCCAGCATTTT,CASSLTGTGVQPQHF
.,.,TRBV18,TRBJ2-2,TGTGCCAGCTCACCAGGCGGAGCCAGCACCGGGGAGCTGTTTTTT,CASSPGGASTGELFF
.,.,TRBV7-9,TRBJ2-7,TGTGCCAGCAGCTTAGAAGTCAGTTACGAGCAGTACTTC,CASSLEVSYEQYF
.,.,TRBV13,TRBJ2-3,TGTGCCAGCAGCTTAAGAGCGGGCACAGATACGCAGTATTTT,CASSLRAGTDTQYF
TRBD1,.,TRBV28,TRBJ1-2,TGTGCCAGCAGTTCGTATCCGGGACAGGGGGACTTGGACTATGGCTACACCTTC,CASSSYPGQGDLDYGYTF
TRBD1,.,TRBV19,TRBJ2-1,TGTGCCAGTAGTATCAGGACAGGTTACAATGAGCAGTTCTTC,CASSIRTGYNEQFF
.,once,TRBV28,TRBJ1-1,TGTGCCAGTTTTCAACAGGGTAGGGGCACTGAAGCTTTCTTT,CASFQQGRGTEAFF
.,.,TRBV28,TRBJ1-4,TGTGCCAGCAGTTTATGGAGATCAACTAATGAAAAACTGTTTTTT,CASSLWRSTNEKLFF
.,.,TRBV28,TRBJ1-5,TGTGCCAGCACCATGGCCTATCAGCCCCAGCATTTT,CASTMAYQPQHF
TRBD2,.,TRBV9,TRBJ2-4,TGTGCCAGCAGCGGCCGACTTGGGGGGGAGGCCAAAAACATTCAGTACTTC,CASSGRLGGEAKNIQYF
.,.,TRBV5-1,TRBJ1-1,TGCGCCAGCAGCTTGGCCGGGTCCAGTTCAGCTTTCTTT,CASSLAGSSSAFF
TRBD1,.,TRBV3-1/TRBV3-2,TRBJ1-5,TGTGCCAGCAGCCAAGGCAACAGGGGGTCTCAGCCCCAGCATTTT,CASSQGNRGSQPQHF
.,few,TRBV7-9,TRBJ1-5,TGTGCCAGCAGCTTGACAGGAGGTAATCAGCCCCAGCATTTT,CASSLTGGNQPQHF
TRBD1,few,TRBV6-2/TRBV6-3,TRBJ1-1,TGTGCCAGCAGCCCAGGGACAGGGGCTGAAGCTTTCTTT,CASSPGTGAEAFF
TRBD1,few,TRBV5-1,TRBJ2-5,TGCGCCAGCAGCTTGCTGACAGGGGAGCGAGAGACCCAGTACTTC,CASSLLTGERETQYF
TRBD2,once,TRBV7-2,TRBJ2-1,TGTGCCAGCAGCTTAGATTCTAGGGGGACTAGTCGAAATGAGCAGTTCTTC,CASSLDSRGTSRNEQFF
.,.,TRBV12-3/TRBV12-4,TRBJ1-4,TGTGCCAGCAGTTTTGTGGGGGGTGAAAAACTGTTTTTT,CASSFVGGEKLFF
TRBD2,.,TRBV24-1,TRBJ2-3,TGTGCCACCAGTGCCCTTGACGGGGGGAGCACAGATACGCAGTATTTT,CATSALDGGSTDTQYF
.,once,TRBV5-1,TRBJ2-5,TGCGCCAGCAGCTTACGGCAGGGAATACAAGAGACCCAGTACTTC,CASSLRQGIQETQYF
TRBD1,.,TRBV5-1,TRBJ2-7,TGCGCCAGCAGCCTAAAAGGGACAGGGACTTACGAGCAGTACTTC,CASSLKGTGTYEQYF
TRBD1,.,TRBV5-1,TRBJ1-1,TGCGCCAGCAGCTTGAGTGGACAGGGGGATACTGAAGCTTTCTTT,CASSLSGQGDTEAFF
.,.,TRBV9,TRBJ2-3,TGTGCCAGCAGCGCCTTAACAGATACGCAGTATTTT,CASSALTDTQYF
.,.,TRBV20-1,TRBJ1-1,TGCAGTGCTAGTCCGGACGGGGACACTGAAGCTTTCTTT,CSASPDGDTEAFF
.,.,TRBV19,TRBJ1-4,TGTGCCAGTAGCCTGCGCCGAACCGAGCATGAAAAACTGTTTTTT,CASSLRRTEHEKLFF
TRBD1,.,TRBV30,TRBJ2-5,TGTGCCTGGAGTGGATCTTTCGACAGGGCCCAAGAGACCCAGTACTTC,CAWSGSFDRAQETQYF
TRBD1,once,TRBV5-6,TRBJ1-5,TGTGCCAGCAGCCATGGGACAGCCAATCAGCCCCAGCATTTT,CASSHGTANQPQHF
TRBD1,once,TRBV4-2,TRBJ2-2,TGTGCCAGCAGCCCGGGACGGGACAGGGGAGTTAAGACCGGGGAGCTGTTTTTT,CASSPGRDRGVKTGELFF
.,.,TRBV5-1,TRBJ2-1,TGCGCCAGCCGGCCAAATAGCGGACCCCTCGATGAGCAGTTCTTC,CASRPNSGPLDEQFF
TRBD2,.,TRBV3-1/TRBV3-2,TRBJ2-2,TGTGCCAGCACCCAACGACTAGCGGTGGGCGGGGAGCTGTTTTTT,CASTQRLAVGGELFF
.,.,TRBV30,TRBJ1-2,TGTGCCTGGAGTGTACGGCAGGGCGATGGCTACACCTTC,CAWSVRQGDGYTF
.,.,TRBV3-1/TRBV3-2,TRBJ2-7,TGTGCCAGCAGCCAAGGGGGTGTAGCGACCGAGCAGTACTTC,CASSQGGVATEQYF
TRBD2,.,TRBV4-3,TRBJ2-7,TGCGCCAGCAGCCAAGATTCCAGCGGGGTCAGCGAGCAGTACTTC,CASSQDSSGVSEQYF
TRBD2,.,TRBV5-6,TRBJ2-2,TGTGCCAGCAGCCCTAGGACTAGCGGGAGCGGCACCGGGGAGCTGTTTTTT,CASSPRTSGSGTGELFF
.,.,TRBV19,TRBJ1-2,TGTGCCAGTAGTATCCAGGGCTACTATGGCTACACCTTC,CASSIQGYYGYTF
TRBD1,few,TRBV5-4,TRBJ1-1,TGTGCCAGCAGCCCCGAGGGCCGGGACAGGGGCACTGAAGCTTTCTTT,CASSPEGRDRGTEAFF
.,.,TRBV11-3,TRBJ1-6,TGTGCCAGCAGCTTAGGAGGGGGTAATTCACCCCTCCACTTT,CASSLGGGNSPLHF
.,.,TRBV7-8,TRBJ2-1,TGTGCCAGCAGCGGTAAGGGGATTCTGGATGAGCAGTTCTTC,CASSGKGILDEQFF
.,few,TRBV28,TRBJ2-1,TGTGCCAGCAGTTGGGGCCTTAACAATGAGCAGTTCTTC,CASSWGLNNEQFF